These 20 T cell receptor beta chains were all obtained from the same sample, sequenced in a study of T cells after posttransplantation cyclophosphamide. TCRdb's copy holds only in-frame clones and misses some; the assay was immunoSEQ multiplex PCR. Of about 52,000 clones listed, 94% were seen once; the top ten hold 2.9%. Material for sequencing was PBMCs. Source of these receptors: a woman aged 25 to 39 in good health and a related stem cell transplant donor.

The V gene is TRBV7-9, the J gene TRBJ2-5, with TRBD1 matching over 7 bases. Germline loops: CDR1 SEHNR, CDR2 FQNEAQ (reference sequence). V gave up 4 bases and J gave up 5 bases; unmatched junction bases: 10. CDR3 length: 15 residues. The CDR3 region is CASSWLTGTSETQYF. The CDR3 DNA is TGTGCCAGCAGCTGGCTGACAGGGACATCCGAGACCCAGTACTTC.

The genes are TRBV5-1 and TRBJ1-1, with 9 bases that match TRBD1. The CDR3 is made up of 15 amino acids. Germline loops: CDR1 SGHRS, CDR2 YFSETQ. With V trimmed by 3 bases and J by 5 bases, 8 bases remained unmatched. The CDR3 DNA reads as TGCGCCAGCAGCTCCCAACCGGGACAGGGAACTGAAGCTTTCTTT. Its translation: CASSSQPGQGTEAFF.

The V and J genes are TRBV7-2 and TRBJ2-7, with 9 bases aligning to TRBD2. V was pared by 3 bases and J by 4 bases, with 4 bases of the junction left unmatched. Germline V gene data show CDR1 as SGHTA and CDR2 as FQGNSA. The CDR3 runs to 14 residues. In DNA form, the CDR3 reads TGTGCCAGCAGCTTGAGCGGGGGGAGGTACGAGCAGTACTTC. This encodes CASSLSGGRYEQYF.

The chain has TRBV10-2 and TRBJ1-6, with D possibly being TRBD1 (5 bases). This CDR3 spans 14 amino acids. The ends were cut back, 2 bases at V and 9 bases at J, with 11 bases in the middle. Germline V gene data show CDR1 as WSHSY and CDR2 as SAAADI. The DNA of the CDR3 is TGCGCCAGCAGTGAGGGCCAGGGAGGTTCACCCCTCCACTTT. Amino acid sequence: CASSEGQGGSPLHF.

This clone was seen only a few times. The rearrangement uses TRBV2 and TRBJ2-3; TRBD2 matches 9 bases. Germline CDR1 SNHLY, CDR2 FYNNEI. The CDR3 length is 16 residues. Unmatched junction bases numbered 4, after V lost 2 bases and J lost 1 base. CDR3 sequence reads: CASSERSGGRTDTQYF. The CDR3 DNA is TGTGCCAGCAGTGAAAGAAGCGGGGGGCGCACAGATACGCAGTATTTT.

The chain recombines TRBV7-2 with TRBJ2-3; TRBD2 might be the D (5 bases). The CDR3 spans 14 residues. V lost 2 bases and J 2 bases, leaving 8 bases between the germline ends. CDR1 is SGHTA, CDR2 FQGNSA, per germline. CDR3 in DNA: TGTGCCAGCAGCTTACGCGGGCACACAGATACGCAGTATTTT. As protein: CASSLRGHTDTQYF.

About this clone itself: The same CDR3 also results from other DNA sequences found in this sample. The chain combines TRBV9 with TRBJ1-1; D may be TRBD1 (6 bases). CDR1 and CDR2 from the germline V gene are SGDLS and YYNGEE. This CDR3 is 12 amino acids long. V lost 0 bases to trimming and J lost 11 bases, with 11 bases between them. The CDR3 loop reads CASSVVGGEAFF. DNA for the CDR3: TGTGCCAGCAGCGTAGTAGGGGGTGAGGCTTTCTTT.

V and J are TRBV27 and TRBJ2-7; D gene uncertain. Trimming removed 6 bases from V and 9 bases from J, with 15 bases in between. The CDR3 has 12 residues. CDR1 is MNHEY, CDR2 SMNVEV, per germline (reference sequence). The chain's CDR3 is CASSRLAGRQYF. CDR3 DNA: TGTGCCAGCAGCCGACTTGCTGGTAGGCAGTACTTC.

The CDR3 loop reads CASNPGGGTGELFF. As DNA, the CDR3 is TGTGCCAGCAACCCCGGGGGGGGTACCGGGGAGCTGTTTTTT. The V call is TRBV9, the J call TRBJ2-2, with 8 bases aligning to TRBD2. J gave up 5 bases and V 6 bases, and 6 bases lay outside the gene matches. The germline CDR1 and CDR2 sequences are SGDLS and YYNGEE. The CDR3 sequence is 14 residues long.

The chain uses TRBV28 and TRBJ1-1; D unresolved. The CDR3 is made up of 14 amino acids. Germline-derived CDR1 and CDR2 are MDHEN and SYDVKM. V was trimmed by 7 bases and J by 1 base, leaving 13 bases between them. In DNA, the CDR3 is TGTGCCAGCATAAACAGCCCAAAGAACACTGAAGCTTTCTTT. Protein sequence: CASINSPKNTEAFF. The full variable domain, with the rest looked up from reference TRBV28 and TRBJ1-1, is DVKVTQSSRYLVKRTGEKVFLECVQDMDHENMFWYRQDPGLGLRLIYFSYDVKMKEKGDIPEGYSVSREKKERFSLILESASTNQTSMYLCASINSPKNTEAFFGQGTRLTVV.

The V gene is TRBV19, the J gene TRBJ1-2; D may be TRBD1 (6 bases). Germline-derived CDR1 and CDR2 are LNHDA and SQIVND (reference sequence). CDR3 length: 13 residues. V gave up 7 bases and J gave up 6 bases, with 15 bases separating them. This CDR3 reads CASTLAGAHGYTF. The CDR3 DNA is TGTGCCAGTACCCTGGCAGGGGCCCATGGCTACACCTTC.

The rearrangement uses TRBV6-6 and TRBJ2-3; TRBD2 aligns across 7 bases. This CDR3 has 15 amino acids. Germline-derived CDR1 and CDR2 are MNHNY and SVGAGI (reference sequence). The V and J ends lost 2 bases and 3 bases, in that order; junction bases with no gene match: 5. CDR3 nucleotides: TGTGCCAGCAGTTACCGGGCTAGCGGAACAGATACGCAGTATTTT. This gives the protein CASSYRASGTDTQYF.

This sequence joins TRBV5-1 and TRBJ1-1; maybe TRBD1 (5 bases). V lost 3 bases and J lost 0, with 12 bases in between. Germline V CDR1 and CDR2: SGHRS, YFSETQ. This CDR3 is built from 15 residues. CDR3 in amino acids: CASSWGGGVNTEAFF. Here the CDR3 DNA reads TGCGCCAGCAGCTGGGGGGGAGGGGTGAACACTGAAGCTTTCTTT.

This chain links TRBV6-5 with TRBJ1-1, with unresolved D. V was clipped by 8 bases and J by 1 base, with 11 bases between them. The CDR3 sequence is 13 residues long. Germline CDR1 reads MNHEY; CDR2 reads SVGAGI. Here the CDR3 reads CASEGRSNTEAFF. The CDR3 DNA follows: TGTGCCAGCGAGGGCAGGTCGAACACTGAAGCTTTCTTT.

In nucleotides, the CDR3 is TGTGCCAGCACCGGGACAGGGAGCTACGAGCAGTACTTC. The encoded protein is CASTGTGSYEQYF. The chain carries TRBV6-5 and TRBJ2-7, with 9 bases that match TRBD1. In germline, CDR1 is MNHEY, CDR2 SVGAGI. The V segment lost 7 bases and the J segment 3 bases; nucleotides outside the gene matches: 4. The CDR3 is 13 amino acids.

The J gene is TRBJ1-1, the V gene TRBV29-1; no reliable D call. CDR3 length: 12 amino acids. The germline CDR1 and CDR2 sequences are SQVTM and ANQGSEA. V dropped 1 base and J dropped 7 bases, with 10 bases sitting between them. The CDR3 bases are TGCAGCGTTGAAGCGAGGCGGTATGAAGCTTTCTTT. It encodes CSVEARRYEAFF.

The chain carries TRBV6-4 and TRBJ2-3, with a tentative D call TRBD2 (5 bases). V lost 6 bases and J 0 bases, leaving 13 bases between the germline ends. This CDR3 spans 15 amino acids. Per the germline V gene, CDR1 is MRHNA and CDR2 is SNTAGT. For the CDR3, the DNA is TGTGCCAGCAGCCCCCTAGCTATTAGCACAGATACGCAGTATTTT. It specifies CASSPLAISTDTQYF.

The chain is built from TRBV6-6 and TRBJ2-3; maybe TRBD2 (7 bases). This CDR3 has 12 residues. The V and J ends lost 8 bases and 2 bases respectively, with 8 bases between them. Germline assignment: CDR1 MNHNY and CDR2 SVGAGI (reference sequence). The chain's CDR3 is CASGGATDTQYF. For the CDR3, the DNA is TGTGCCAGCGGGGGGGCCACAGATACGCAGTATTTT.

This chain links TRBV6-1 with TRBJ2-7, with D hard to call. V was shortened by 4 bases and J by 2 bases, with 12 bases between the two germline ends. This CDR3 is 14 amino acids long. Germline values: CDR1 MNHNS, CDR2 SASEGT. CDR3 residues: CASSVLSVTYEQYF. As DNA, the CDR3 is TGTGCCAGCAGTGTGTTGTCAGTAACCTACGAGCAGTACTTC.

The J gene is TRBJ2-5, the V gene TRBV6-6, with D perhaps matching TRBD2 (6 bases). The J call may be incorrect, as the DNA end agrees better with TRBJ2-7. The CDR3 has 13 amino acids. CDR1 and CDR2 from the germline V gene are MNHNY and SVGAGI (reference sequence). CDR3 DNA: TGTGCCAGCAGTTACAGGGGAGGCTACGAGCAGTACTTC. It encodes CASSYRGGYEQYF.